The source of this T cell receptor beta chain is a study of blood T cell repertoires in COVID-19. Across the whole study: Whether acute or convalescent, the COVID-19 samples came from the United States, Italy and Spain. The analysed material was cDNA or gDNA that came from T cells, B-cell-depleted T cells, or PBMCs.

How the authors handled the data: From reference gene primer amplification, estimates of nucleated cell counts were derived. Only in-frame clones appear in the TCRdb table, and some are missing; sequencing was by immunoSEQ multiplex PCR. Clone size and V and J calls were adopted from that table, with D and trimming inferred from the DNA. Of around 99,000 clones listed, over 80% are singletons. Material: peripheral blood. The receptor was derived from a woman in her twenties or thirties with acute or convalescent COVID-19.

The CDR3: CASSPGTVYEQYF. The CDR3 DNA follows: TGTGCCAGCAGTCCAGGGACAGTCTACGAGCAGTACTTC. The chain carries TRBV27 and TRBJ2-7; 7 bases are shared with TRBD1. The CDR3 extends over 13 amino acids. Germline-derived CDR1 and CDR2 are MNHEY and SMNVEV (reference sequence). J was trimmed by 3 bases and V by 5 bases; bases with no gene match: 4.